These T cell receptor beta chains were read from a single sample in a study of tumor and adjacent non-tumor tissue in lung cancer. TCRdb fed the multiplex PCR reads into MiXCR, producing one record per CDR3 protein. The sample shows about 60,000 distinct CDR3 sequences, about 56% of them seen only once. Sample: distant non-tumor lung tissue. The receptor source for this set is a man aged 70-80 years with non-small cell lung cancer. Both conserved end residues are part of each CDR3. D genes are given only for firm matches. Clone size is given for some rows only: seen once, a few or many times, or a class if the clone is expanded.

v_call	clone_size	j_call	d_call	cdr3_aa	cdr3_nt
TRBV29-1	few	TRBJ2-1	.	CSVHRWPKQFF	TGCAGCGTTCATCGCTGGCCTAAGCAGTTCTTC
TRBV29-1	.	TRBJ2-5	TRBD2	CSGALRGVGETQYF	TGCAGTGGTGCGCTACGGGGGGTGGGGGAGACCCAGTACTTC
TRBV11-1	.	TRBJ2-5	.	CARTLGDPQETQYF	TGTGCCAGGACCCTGGGTGATCCTCAAGAGACCCAGTACTTC
TRBV14	few	TRBJ1-1	.	CASSQGRLTEAFF	TGTGCCAGCAGCCAAGGGAGGCTCACTGAAGCTTTCTTT
TRBV6-5	.	TRBJ2-2	TRBD1	CASRFSGTGMCAGELSF	TGTGCTAGCAGATTTTCCGGGACAGGGATGTGCGCCGGGGAGCTGTCTTTT
TRBV11-2	.	TRBJ1-3	.	CASSLQAGNTLSGNAIYF	TGTGCCAGCAGCTTACAAGCAGGGAATACCCTCTCTGGAAACGCCATATATTTT
TRBV12-3/TRBV12-4	once	TRBJ1-1	TRBD1	CASNPRTGYQVAFF	TGTGCCAGCAACCCCCGGACAGGGTACCAGGTAGCTTTCTTT
TRBV6-1	many	TRBJ2-7	.	CASTLILGEQYF	TGTGCCAGCACCCTAATCCTGGGTGAGCAGTACTTC
TRBV4-1	.	TRBJ2-3	.	CASSQGADAQYF	TGCGCCAGCAGCCAAGGGGCAGATGCGCAGTACTTT
TRBV6-2/TRBV6-3	.	TRBJ1-1	.	CASIHKGADTEAFF	TGCGCCAGCATTCACAAGGGCGCGGACACTGAAGCTTTCTTT
TRBV6-1	.	TRBJ2-1	.	CASRRPVTYEQFF	TGTGCCAGCCGCCGACCGGTGACCTACGAGCAGTTCTTC
TRBV29-1	few	TRBJ2-3	.	CSVEVARAGFTDTQYF	TGCAGCGTTGAAGTCGCCAGGGCGGGCTTTACAGATACGCAGTATTTT
TRBV5-1	.	TRBJ2-2	.	CTSSPVTGELFF	TGCACCAGCAGCCCAGTTACCGGGGAGCTGTTTTTT
TRBV11-2	medium-sized	TRBJ2-1	.	CASSLVGGGYEQFF	TGTGCCAGCAGCTTAGTTGGCGGTGGGTATGAGCAGTTCTTC
TRBV15	few	TRBJ1-5	.	CATSRDWLGAPQPQHF	TGTGCCACCAGCAGAGATTGGCTGGGGGCGCCCCAGCCCCAGCATTTT
TRBV24-1	few	TRBJ2-3	.	CATSDLQVWHGTDTQYF	TGTGCCACCAGTGATTTGCAGGTTTGGCATGGAACAGATACGCAGTATTTT
TRBV20-1	many	TRBJ2-3	.	CSARDRGGITDTQYF	TGCAGTGCTAGAGATAGGGGCGGAATCACAGATACGCAGTATTTT
TRBV12-3/TRBV12-4	many	TRBJ1-1	.	CASSFTGNVYAEAFF	TGTGCCAGCAGTTTTACAGGGAACGTTTATGCTGAAGCTTTCTTT
TRBV10-3	many	TRBJ2-5	.	CAARESLQETQYF	TGTGCCGCCAGGGAGAGTCTCCAAGAGACCCAGTACTTC
TRBV20-1	many	TRBJ1-5	.	CSARIGWGNQPQHF	TGCAGTGCTAGGATAGGGTGGGGCAATCAGCCCCAGCATTTT
TRBV11-2	.	TRBJ2-2	.	CASTPHGTWELFF	TGTGCCAGCACTCCACATGGGACCTGGGAGCTGTTTTTT
TRBV30	.	TRBJ2-4	.	CTWSVVGDAKNIQYF	TGTACCTGGAGTGTCGTAGGGGATGCCAAAAACATTCAGTACTTC
TRBV12-3/TRBV12-4	many	TRBJ1-2	.	CASSKDVSRGYTF	TGTGCCAGCTCGAAGGACGTGTCGCGGGGCTACACCTTC
TRBV7-8	.	TRBJ1-5	.	CASSIYFSEGLRQPQHF	TGTGCCAGCAGCATATACTTCTCGGAAGGCCTAAGGCAGCCCCAGCATTTT
TRBV12-3/TRBV12-4	.	TRBJ1-3	.	CVSGQTVYGNTIYF	TGTGTCAGCGGCCAGACAGTCTATGGAAACACCATATATTTT
TRBV19	.	TRBJ1-1	TRBD1	CASSWRTGNRNTEAFF	TGTGCCAGTAGTTGGCGGACAGGGAACCGCAACACTGAAGCTTTCTTT
TRBV6-1	.	TRBJ2-1	.	CASSEGAGVHEQFF	TGTGCCAGCAGTGAGGGAGCAGGTGTCCATGAGCAGTTCTTC
TRBV6-1	.	TRBJ1-5	.	CVISENPRGGANQPQHF	TGTGTCATCAGCGAGAATCCCAGGGGTGGGGCCAATCAGCCCCAGCATTTT
TRBV11-2	.	TRBJ2-7	.	CASSLEVRSNELYF	TGTGCCAGCAGCTTAGAGGTTCGAAGCAACGAGCTGTACTTC
TRBV7-9	.	TRBJ2-1	TRBD2	CASNNKGTSVHEQFF	TGTGCCAGCAACAATAAGGGGACTAGCGTTCATGAGCAGTTCTTC
TRBV7-3	once	TRBJ2-6	.	CASSFSRAGANVLTF	TGTGCCAGCAGCTTTTCCAGGGCTGGGGCCAACGTCCTGACTTTC
TRBV7-9	.	TRBJ2-2	.	CTSSFPQGLFF	TGTACCAGCAGCTTCCCTCAGGGGCTGTTTTTT
TRBV5-1	many	TRBJ1-1	.	CASSTARSTNTEAFF	TGCGCCAGCAGCACCGCACGTTCCACTAACACTGAAGCTTTCTTT
TRBV7-9	.	TRBJ2-3	.	CANSLTDSGDTQYF	TGTGCCAACAGCCTCACCGACAGTGGAGATACGCAGTATTTT
TRBV6-5	.	TRBJ2-1	.	CASSKRGGPYNEQFF	TGTGCCAGCAGTAAAAGAGGGGGGCCATACAATGAGCAGTTCTTC
TRBV20-1	few	TRBJ2-1	TRBD1	CSALGQGNGEQFF	TGCAGTGCTTTGGGACAGGGAAACGGTGAGCAGTTCTTC
TRBV4-1	.	TRBJ2-5	TRBD2	CVSSHDGGVSWEMETQYF	TGCGTCAGCAGCCATGACGGGGGGGTTAGCTGGGAGATGGAGACCCAGTACTTC
TRBV4-2	.	TRBJ1-1	.	CASSQDWARTPEAFF	TGTGCCAGCAGCCAAGACTGGGCGAGAACCCCTGAGGCTTTCTTT
TRBV6-6	many	TRBJ2-5	TRBD2	CASSYEASGHRGQYF	TGTGCCAGCAGTTACGAGGCTAGCGGGCACCGGGGCCAGTACTTC
TRBV29-1	.	TRBJ1-1	.	CSVEEGDDTETFF	TGCAGCGTTGAGGAAGGAGACGACACTGAAACTTTCTTT
TRBV5-4	many	TRBJ2-4	.	CASSPDQGIQYF	TGTGCCAGCAGCCCGGACCAAGGCATTCAGTACTTC
TRBV14	many	TRBJ2-6	.	CASSQGGYSGANVLTF	TGTGCCAGCAGCCAAGGCGGTTACTCTGGGGCCAACGTCCTGACTTTC
TRBV24-1	few	TRBJ2-1	.	CATSDVLGSSSHNEQFF	TGTGCCACCAGTGATGTCCTGGGGTCTAGTTCCCACAATGAGCAGTTCTTC
TRBV7-9	few	TRBJ2-5	TRBD2	CAGSHGLAGVIETQYF	TGTGCCGGCAGCCACGGACTAGCGGGAGTTATAGAGACCCAGTACTTC
TRBV30	.	TRBJ2-5	TRBD1	CTWGPPGTGTETQYF	TGTACCTGGGGCCCCCCCGGGACAGGGACAGAGACCCAGTACTTC
TRBV6-5	.	TRBJ1-1	TRBD1	CASSPATGNSEAFF	TGTGCCAGCAGTCCCGCGACAGGGAACTCTGAAGCTTTCTTT